The rows below give T cell receptor beta chains drawn from one sample of a study of shared clonotypes between healthy human individuals. Profiling relied on immunoSEQ multiplex PCR, and the TCRdb table lists in-frame clones only, not all of them. The sample records roughly 850,000 clones, 95% to 97% being singletons. Sequenced material: naive CD8+ T cells sorted from blood. All receptors derive from a man aged 25-45 years in good health. Each CDR3 is given without its conserved first and last residue.

V	CDR3
TRBV2	ASSGRGQF
TRBV4-3	ASSQGPSGNYEQY
TRBV7-3	ASSPGTIGQETQY
TRBV7-9	ASSFRGAGVGIYGYT
TRBV7-6	ASRSGQGFGTGELF
TRBV10-3	AISESGGNSGNTIY
TRBV6-5	ASNHPGREIGEQY
TRBV7-9	ASSWGTGRNTEAF
TRBV29-1	SVRTRGYEQF
TRBV27	ASSLTGRGDIQY
TRBV27	ASSLSGGHNEQF
TRBV9	ASSATGTEQY
TRBV6-5	ASSYRQINYGYT
TRBV11-1	ASSSRDGSYEQY
TRBV30	AWSVHGTGELF
TRBV7-6	ASSLGEGTHHSDTQY
TRBV2	ASRDRYYEQY
TRBV27	ASSLARGITEAF
TRBV14	ASSQDWGDTQY
TRBV6-1	ASSAIGQSYEQY
TRBV29-1	SVDSTGALVEQF
TRBV5-6	ASSLGTSYNEQF
TRBV18	ASSPTAGDSRYNEQF
TRBV14	ASSQEPAPGLAGEGTDTQY
TRBV28	ASSFRGLAPRELF
TRBV14	ASSHRDRRTEAF
TRBV30	AWSGLAAQDTQY
TRBV28	ASTIPGGSNQPQH
TRBV29-1	SVLAGGPYEQY
TRBV27	ASSLDPPPSYNEQF
TRBV27	ASRAGGANEQY
TRBV15	ATSRGASGTYEQY
TRBV9	ASRGKVST
TRBV27	ASSSRTFGGYT
TRBV7-9	ASSQMATGQGFTDTQY
TRBV19	ASSAHTGTNEQF
TRBV28	ASSFDYNEQF
TRBV4-1	ASSQASYDEQY
TRBV19	ASSPFMGTGLAGRSSYEQY
TRBV25-1	ASGLRVGSYNEQF
TRBV7-9	ASKDSSYEQY
TRBV9	ASSVMTSGNADEQF
TRBV27	ASSLSSWVDTQY
TRBV18	ASSRSHEREVLTGELF
TRBV29-1	SVEGGTLESYEQY
TRBV28	ASSSLSYEQY
TRBV25-1	ASTYSGATEAF
TRBV4-1	ASSHGGGYEQY
TRBV11-2	ASSYLRETQY
TRBV27	ASSSITRTGSYEQY
TRBV5-5	ASSPGDYLGEQY
TRBV27	ASSTYRTSGSFGQY
TRBV7-8	ASSRGQGGGYT